The 26 T cell receptor beta chains presented below share a single source sample, sequenced in a study of blood T cell repertoires in COVID-19. The protocol was immunoSEQ multiplex PCR, while the TCRdb copy is restricted to in-frame clones and leaves out a portion. The table includes approximately 230,000 clones, 65% to 90% detected once. Sequenced: peripheral blood. These TCRs come from an elderly woman with active or convalescent COVID-19.

V usage is TRBV12-3 or TRBV12-4 and J usage is TRBJ1-2; D is undetermined. V was shortened by 2 bases and J by 7 bases, with 11 bases between the two germline ends. This CDR3 has 13 amino acids. This chain's CDR3 is CASSLIDGVGYTF. The DNA for the CDR3 is TGTGCCAGCAGTTTAATTGACGGGGTTGGCTACACCTTC.

V usage is TRBV10-3 and J usage is TRBJ2-7; 10 bases are shared with TRBD1. The germline CDR1 and CDR2 sequences are ENHRY and SYGVKD. Unmatched junction bases numbered 6, after V lost 4 bases and J lost 3 bases. The CDR3 consists of 15 residues. The CDR3: CAISAPGQGIYEQYF. CDR3 in DNA: TGTGCCATCAGTGCCCCGGGACAGGGGATCTACGAGCAGTACTTC.

This clone has just a few counts. The chain uses TRBV28 and TRBJ2-2; 10 bases are shared with TRBD1. V lost 9 bases, J lost 6 bases, and 19 bases stayed unmatched. The CDR3 covers 18 residues. In germline, CDR1 is MDHEN, CDR2 SYDVKM. The CDR3 loop is CAREQVGQGCGEPGELFF. CDR3 in DNA: TGTGCCAGAGAACAGGTGGGACAGGGGTGTGGTGAGCCCGGGGAGCTGTTTTTT.

The chain uses TRBV5-1 and TRBJ2-1, with D unclear. Trimming took 0 bases from V and 0 from J, leaving 7 bases between them. Germline loops: CDR1 SGHRS, CDR2 YFSETQ. The CDR3 runs 15 residues. The CDR3 region has the DNA TGCGCCAGCAGCTTGGTTGCGAGCTCCTACAATGAGCAGTTCTTC. Translating it yields CASSLVASSYNEQFF.

The rearrangement joins TRBV28 to TRBJ2-5, with a possible D match to TRBD1 (5 bases). V gave up 4 bases and J gave up 1 base, with 10 bases separating them. This CDR3 has 14 residues. CDR1 is MDHEN, CDR2 SYDVKM, per germline. This chain's CDR3 is CASSSWGSQETQYF. The CDR3 DNA is TGTGCCAGCAGTTCGTGGGGCTCCCAAGAGACCCAGTACTTC.

The V and J genes are TRBV6-1 and TRBJ1-5; D is unresolved. Germline CDR1 is MNHNS and CDR2 is SASEGT. The V end was cut by 2 bases, the J end by 5 bases, with 7 bases between. This CDR3 is built from 13 residues. The chain's CDR3 is CASSESAYQPQHF. As DNA, the CDR3 is TGTGCCAGCAGTGAAAGCGCATATCAGCCCCAGCATTTT.

This clone was observed a single time. The rearrangement links TRBV24-1 to TRBJ2-2, with 10 positions matching TRBD2. CDR1 and CDR2 (germline): KGHDR, SFDVKD. CDR3 length: 15 amino acids. The ends lost 6 bases at V and 7 bases at J; junction bases unmatched: 7. The DNA for the CDR3 is TGTGCCACCAGTCAAGTAGCGGGAGGAGTCGGGGAGCTGTTTTTT. Translation gives CATSQVAGGVGELFF.

The chain has TRBV6-2 or TRBV6-3 and TRBJ2-5; 13 bases agree with TRBD2. CDR1 is MNHEY, CDR2 SVGEGT, per germline. V shed 0 bases and J 4 bases; nucleotides not matched to a gene: 11. The CDR3 runs 19 residues. The CDR3 reads CASSYSRLAGGQTLETQYF. The CDR3 DNA sequence: TGTGCCAGCAGTTACTCGAGACTAGCGGGAGGCCAAACTTTAGAGACCCAGTACTTC.

Only a few counts were recorded for this clone. The chain uses TRBV3-1 (or the pseudogene TRBV3-2) and TRBJ1-1; D is ambiguous. Germline loops: CDR1 LGHDT, CDR2 YNNKEL (reference sequence). Trimming left V 2 bases short and J 3 bases short, with 4 bases between. CDR3 length equals 12 residues. The CDR3 nucleotides are TGTGCCAGCAGCCAACCCGACACTGAAGCTTTCTTT. Protein: CASSQPDTEAFF.

A word on this clone: Other DNA sequences in this specimen translate into the identical CDR3. The gene calls are TRBV29-1 and TRBJ2-5; D is perhaps TRBD2 (7 bases). V was cut by 4 bases and J by 5 bases, with 11 bases left in between. Germline V CDR1 and CDR2: SQVTM, ANQGSEA. CDR3 length: 12 amino acids. CDR3 sequence (DNA): TGCAGCGTTGTAGGGGGAGGGGAGACCCAGTACTTC. This encodes CSVVGGGETQYF.

This clone was detected only a few times. The chain joins TRBV6-5 to TRBJ1-4; 7 bases line up with TRBD1. V trimming: 2 bases; J trimming: 8 bases; junction bases outside the gene matches: 8. CDR1 MNHEY and CDR2 SVGAGI come from the germline V gene. The CDR3 runs to 15 residues. The CDR3 is CASSYGRQGREKLFF. In DNA, the CDR3 is TGTGCCAGCAGTTACGGACGACAGGGACGAGAAAAACTGTTTTTT.

The rearrangement uses TRBV27 and TRBJ1-2, with TRBD1 identical over 7 bases. After removal of 2 bases from V and 4 bases from J, the junction contained 10 bases not matched to a gene. Germline CDR1 reads MNHEY; CDR2 reads SMNVEV (reference sequence). This CDR3 region has 16 residues. The CDR3 here is CASSLSPGGRLYGYTF. The CDR3 DNA reads as TGTGCCAGCAGTTTAAGTCCAGGGGGTAGACTCTATGGCTACACCTTC.

V and J are TRBV19 and TRBJ1-5, with D hard to call. CDR3 length: 15 amino acids. Germline CDR1 reads LNHDA; CDR2 reads SQIVND (reference sequence). The V end was cut by 4 bases, the J end by 0 bases, with 10 bases between. CDR3 loop: CASSTNTFSNQPQHF. DNA of the CDR3: TGTGCCAGTAGTACAAACACCTTTAGCAATCAGCCCCAGCATTTT.

This clone has more than one count but fewer than ten. The CDR3 is CASSVFVDRTHGNEQYF. The CDR3 DNA sequence: TGCGCCAGCAGCGTGTTCGTAGACAGGACCCATGGGAACGAGCAGTACTTC. The rearrangement joins TRBV5-1 to TRBJ2-7, with a possible D match to TRBD1 (6 bases). The ends were cut back, 4 bases at V and 5 bases at J, with 25 bases in the middle. This CDR3 contains 17 residues. CDR1 and CDR2 from the germline V gene are SGHRS and YFSETQ.

This clone has more than one count but fewer than ten. The rearrangement uses TRBV10-2 and TRBJ1-6; D may be TRBD1 (6 bases). V lost 3 bases and J lost 7, with 13 bases in between. The length of the CDR3 is 15 residues. Germline lookup yields CDR1 WSHSY and CDR2 SAAADI. CDR3 sequence reads: CASSDPGVGNSPLHF. The DNA of the CDR3 is TGCGCCAGCAGTGACCCAGGGGTTGGGAATTCACCCCTCCACTTT.

This clone is a singleton in its sample. This rearrangement joins TRBV28 to TRBJ1-1; 7 positions agree with TRBD1. Trimming took 6 bases from V and 4 from J; bases not matched to a gene: 14. The germline V gene encodes CDR1 MDHEN and CDR2 SYDVKM. There are 16 residues in the CDR3. Here the CDR3 reads CASSTGAVPWGTEAFF. CDR3 in DNA: TGTGCCAGCAGCACAGGGGCCGTCCCCTGGGGCACTGAAGCTTTCTTT.

A remark on this clone: Other DNA variants within this sample encode the same CDR3. This rearrangement joins TRBV7-8 to TRBJ1-1; D remains ambiguous. The germline V gene has CDR1 SGHVS and CDR2 FQNEAQ. The V and J ends lost 5 bases and 5 bases respectively, with 6 bases between them. The CDR3 contains 11 residues. The CDR3 loop is CASSPQTEAFF. In DNA, the CDR3 is TGTGCCAGCAGCCCGCAGACTGAAGCTTTCTTT.

V usage is TRBV20-1 and J usage is TRBJ1-5, with D tentatively TRBD1 (5 bases). The CDR3 length is 12 residues. V was pared by 3 bases and J by 7 bases, with 10 bases between. The germline V gene encodes CDR1 DFQATT and CDR2 SNEGSKA (reference sequence). CDR3 coding DNA: TGCAGTGCTAGTCCAGGGTCACAGCCCCAGCATTTT. Protein sequence: CSASPGSQPQHF.

The chain links TRBV19 to TRBJ1-1, with D uncertain. The CDR3 has 12 amino acids. V lost 3 bases and J 7 bases, leaving 9 bases between the germline ends. In germline, CDR1 is LNHDA, CDR2 SQIVND (reference sequence). CDR3 sequence reads: CASSITRGEAFF. The DNA of the CDR3 is TGTGCCAGTAGTATTACCCGGGGTGAAGCTTTCTTT.

This clone was seen only once. The J gene is TRBJ1-1, the V gene TRBV28, with 9 bases aligning to TRBD1. This CDR3 is 15 amino acids long. Germline CDR1 reads MDHEN; CDR2 reads SYDVKM. V lost 10 bases, J lost 4 bases, and 13 bases stayed unmatched. As DNA, the CDR3 is TGTGCCATACAAAGGGACAGGGCGAGGATCACTGAAGCTTTCTTT. Translated, it gives CAIQRDRARITEAFF.

The chain uses TRBV6-1 and TRBJ1-2; tentative D call: TRBD1 (6 bases). Per germline, CDR1 MNHNS and CDR2 SASEGT. The CDR3 extends over 15 amino acids. V was pared by 3 bases and J by 5 bases, with 16 bases between. The CDR3 reads CASSDAGARGYGYTF. CDR3 bases: TGTGCCAGCAGTGATGCGGGGGCCCGGGGGTATGGCTACACCTTC.

For the CDR3, the DNA is TGTGCCAGCAGCTTACGGGGGAACACCATATATTTT. It codes for CASSLRGNTIYF. The chain joins TRBV7-8 to TRBJ1-3; D perhaps matches TRBD1 (5 bases). With 2 bases removed from V and 7 bases from J, the gap between germline ends came to 6 bases. CDR3 size: 12 residues. Germline lookup yields CDR1 SGHVS and CDR2 FQNEAQ.

The CDR3 here is CASSGQGVWETQYF. DNA for the CDR3: TGCGCCAGCAGCGGACAGGGGGTCTGGGAGACCCAGTACTTC. The genes are TRBV5-1 and TRBJ2-5; 10 nucleotides match TRBD1. CDR3 length: 14 amino acids. V gave up 4 bases and J gave up 5 bases; unmatched junction bases: 5. Germline V lookup: CDR1 SGHRS, CDR2 YFSETQ.

This clone was counted a few times. This chain uses TRBV10-1 with TRBJ1-1, with a weak D call TRBD1 (6 bases). The germline V gene encodes CDR1 WNHNN and CDR2 SYGVQD (reference sequence). This CDR3 region has 14 residues. Trimming left V 6 bases short and J 0 bases short, with 11 bases between. The CDR3 here is CASREQGLNTEAFF. The CDR3 DNA sequence: TGCGCCAGCAGGGAACAGGGCTTGAACACTGAAGCTTTCTTT.

As regards this clone: Because it lacks the conserved phenylalanine or tryptophan at the end, this CDR3 is likely a read error. The chain recombines TRBV18 with TRBJ1-2; no definite D call. CDR3 size: 16 residues. Looked up from germline, CDR1 is KGHSH and CDR2 is LQKENI. V lost 0 bases to trimming and J lost 6 bases, with 17 bases between them. The CDR3 DNA follows: TGTGCCAGCTCACCACCGAGGCCACGGAGGGCCAATGGCTACACCCTC. Encoded protein: CASSPPRPRRANGYTL.

The rearrangement joins TRBV6-4 to TRBJ1-1; D not resolved. The CDR3 loop spans 13 amino acids. Germline assignment: CDR1 MRHNA and CDR2 SNTAGT. The ends were cut back, 6 bases at V and 0 bases at J, with 8 bases in the middle. The CDR3 loop reads CASRGPMNTEAFF. DNA for the CDR3: TGTGCCAGCAGGGGCCCCATGAACACTGAAGCTTTCTTT.